These 25 T cell receptor beta chains were sequenced from one sample in a study of blood T cell repertoires in COVID-19 (dated by TCRdb to about 2020). Libraries were prepared through the immunoSEQ multiplex PCR assay. TCRdb limited this immuneACCESS table to in-frame rearrangements with V and J called. A share of clones is missing; checked studies link under half to unresolved V genes, and the rest is unexplained. The sample has about 350,000 clones on record, roughly 90% of them singletons. Together, the top ten hold roughly 1% of the sample. Sequenced sample: PBMCs or T cells enriched from blood (not recorded which). These receptors were taken from a woman younger than 45 who had recovered from COVID-19.

The chain carries TRBV15 and TRBJ1-4, with 12 bases identical to TRBD1. Losses at the gene ends were 1 base for V and 7 bases for J; bases not matched to a gene: 7. This CDR3 region has 17 residues. Germline V lookup: CDR1 LNHNV, CDR2 YYDKDF (reference sequence). The CDR3 nucleotides are TGTGCCACCAGCAGAGGACCGGGACAGGGGGCGAGTGAAAAACTGTTTTTT. This translates into CATSRGPGQGASEKLFF.

This chain links TRBV7-2 with TRBJ2-7, with D maybe TRBD1 (5 bases). The CDR3 loop spans 13 amino acids. The germline CDR1 and CDR2 sequences are SGHTA and FQGNSA. V lost 6 bases, J lost 5 bases, and 14 bases lay in between. In nucleotides, the CDR3 is TGTGCCAGCAGATGGCGGCAGGGCGACGAGCAGTACTTC. Residues: CASRWRQGDEQYF.

V is TRBV24-1 and J is TRBJ2-2; 10 positions match TRBD1. In germline, CDR1 is KGHDR, CDR2 SFDVKD. CDR3 length: 17 amino acids. V lost 5 bases and J lost 4; bases outside the gene matches: 9. For the CDR3, the DNA is TGTGCCACCAGTGCCTTGACAGGGGGCGCGGGCACCGGGGAGCTGTTTTTT. Translating it yields CATSALTGGAGTGELFF.

The rearrangement links TRBV9 to TRBJ2-5; 8 nucleotides match TRBD1. The CDR3 is made up of 15 amino acids. Germline lookup yields CDR1 SGDLS and CDR2 YYNGEE. Trimming removed 4 bases from V and 4 bases from J; junction bases left unmatched: 9. The CDR3 spells CASSPRAGGRETQYF. The CDR3, as DNA: TGTGCCAGCAGCCCCCGGGCAGGGGGCCGAGAGACCCAGTACTTC.

This chain uses TRBV9 with TRBJ2-1, with TRBD2 identical over 15 bases. Germline CDR1 SGDLS, CDR2 YYNGEE. CDR3 length: 18 amino acids. With V trimmed by 3 bases and J by 1 base, 5 bases remained unmatched. The CDR3 is CASSGGTSGGPSYNEQFF. CDR3 bases: TGTGCCAGCAGCGGCGGGACTAGCGGGGGGCCTTCCTACAATGAGCAGTTCTTC.

This rearrangement joins TRBV19 to TRBJ1-2, with D possibly matching TRBD1 (5 bases). This CDR3 region has 11 residues. V gave up 5 bases and J gave up 10 bases, with 11 bases separating them. The germline V gene encodes CDR1 LNHDA and CDR2 SQIVND (reference sequence). The chain's CDR3 is CASSFQGSYTF. CDR3 DNA: TGTGCCAGTAGTTTCCAGGGATCCTACACCTTC.

The chain has TRBV7-2 and TRBJ1-4; D is undetermined. The CDR3 is 14 amino acids. The germline gives CDR1 SGHTA, CDR2 FQGNSA. V was clipped by 3 bases and J by 4 bases, with 9 bases between them. CDR3 in DNA: TGTGCCAGCAGCTTTGGGAGCGGTAATGAAAAACTGTTTTTT. Encoded protein: CASSFGSGNEKLFF.

The V call is TRBV10-2, the J call TRBJ2-7; D ambiguous. The CDR3 has 11 residues. V was cut by 8 bases and J by 6 bases, with 11 bases left in between. Germline lookup yields CDR1 WSHSY and CDR2 SAAADI. CDR3: CASRSVVEQYF. The CDR3, as DNA: TGCGCCAGCCGTTCCGTCGTCGAGCAGTACTTC.

This chain uses TRBV28 with TRBJ1-1; 12 positions match TRBD1. Germline CDR1 MDHEN, CDR2 SYDVKM. The J segment lost 6 bases and the V segment lost 6 bases, leaving 5 bases of the junction unmatched. The CDR3 consists of 14 residues. The CDR3 protein is CASRTGQGAAEAFF. CDR3 nucleotide sequence: TGTGCCAGCAGGACGGGACAGGGGGCTGCTGAAGCTTTCTTT.

The CDR3 reads CASSITSGGWDEQFF. The CDR3 DNA sequence: TGTGCCAGTAGTATTACTAGCGGGGGTTGGGATGAGCAGTTCTTC. The chain combines TRBV19 with TRBJ2-1; 11 nucleotides line up with TRBD2. With 3 bases clipped from V and 8 bases from J, the junction kept 6 bases outside the gene matches. Germline V gives CDR1 LNHDA, CDR2 SQIVND (reference sequence). This CDR3 has 15 amino acids. Supplemented by reference TRBV19 and TRBJ2-1, the full variable domain reads DGGITQSPKYLFRKEGQNVTLSCEQNLNHDAMYWYRQDPGQGLRLIYYSQIVNDFQKGDIAEGYSVSREKKESFPLTVTSAQKNPTAFYLCASSITSGGWDEQFFGPGTRLTVL.

The rearrangement links TRBV11-2 to TRBJ1-4; 7 nucleotides align to TRBD1. V was pared by 1 base and J by 7 bases, with 6 bases of the junction left unmatched. Germline-derived CDR1 and CDR2 are SGHAT and FQNNGV. This CDR3 is 15 amino acids long. The CDR3 nucleotides read TGTGCCAGCAGCTTAGTTTCAGGGGGACCTGAAAAACTGTTTTTT. It codes for CASSLVSGGPEKLFF.

The rearrangement joins TRBV2 to TRBJ1-1; 7 positions match TRBD1. From germline, CDR1 is SNHLY and CDR2 FYNNEI. The ends lost 5 bases at V and 4 bases at J; junction bases unmatched: 7. This CDR3 has 14 residues. This chain's CDR3 is CASSFGQASTEAFF. CDR3 in DNA: TGTGCCAGCAGTTTCGGACAGGCTTCCACTGAAGCTTTCTTT.

The chain uses TRBV11-2 and TRBJ2-5; TRBD2 aligns across 11 bases. The CDR3 length is 16 residues. V lost 8 bases to trimming and J lost 4 bases; unmatched junction nucleotides: 12. Looked up from germline, CDR1 is SGHAT and CDR2 is FQNNGV. The CDR3 sequence: CASRQRIAGGRETQYF. The CDR3 nucleotides are TGTGCCAGCCGACAACGGATAGCGGGGGGGCGAGAGACCCAGTACTTC.

The chain's CDR3 is CSVDGRGRAPNYGYTF. The CDR3 DNA reads as TGCAGCGTTGATGGGCGGGGAAGAGCGCCTAACTATGGCTACACCTTC. The chain recombines TRBV29-1 with TRBJ1-2; D gene uncertain. V was shortened by 3 bases and J by 0 bases, with 17 bases between the two germline ends. The CDR3 runs 16 residues. Per the germline V gene, CDR1 is SQVTM and CDR2 is ANQGSEA.

The chain recombines TRBV2 with TRBJ2-5; the D gene is possibly TRBD1 (5 bases). V lost 5 bases to trimming and J lost 1 base, with 14 bases between them. This CDR3 has 15 amino acids. Germline assignment: CDR1 SNHLY and CDR2 FYNNEI. The CDR3 nucleotides are TGTGCCAGCAGTAGGGGTCGTTCGATCCAAGAGACCCAGTACTTC. It translates to CASSRGRSIQETQYF.

The gene calls are TRBV2 and TRBJ1-5; perhaps TRBD1 as D (6 bases). This CDR3 contains 15 residues. Germline CDR1 is SNHLY and CDR2 is FYNNEI. The V and J ends lost 4 bases and 4 bases respectively, with 14 bases between them. The CDR3 protein is CASSVQGWGNQPQHF. In DNA form, the CDR3 reads TGTGCCAGCAGTGTACAGGGATGGGGGAATCAGCCCCAGCATTTT.

The chain links TRBV10-1 to TRBJ1-4; TRBD1 matches at 7 bases. J was trimmed by 7 bases and V by 6 bases; bases with no gene match: 5. CDR1 is WNHNN, CDR2 SYGVQD, per germline (reference sequence). The CDR3 consists of 13 residues. This CDR3 reads CASSRDSREKLFF. The CDR3 nucleotides read TGCGCCAGCAGCCGGGACAGCCGTGAAAAACTGTTTTTT.

A note on this clone: The sample has other DNA sequences that encode this CDR3 too. The V gene is TRBV28, the J gene TRBJ1-2, with TRBD1 matching over 9 bases. CDR1 and CDR2 (germline): MDHEN, SYDVKM. This CDR3 comprises 15 residues. V was clipped by 4 bases and J by 8 bases; unmatched bases: 11. This chain's CDR3 is CASSSPTGGGGGYTF. For the CDR3, the DNA is TGTGCCAGCAGTTCTCCGACAGGGGGTGGCGGCGGCTACACCTTC.

The chain is built from TRBV24-1 and TRBJ2-3; a possible D gene is TRBD1 (6 bases). The CDR3 has 14 residues. CDR1 and CDR2 (germline): KGHDR, SFDVKD. V gave up 4 bases and J gave up 3 bases, with 10 bases separating them. As DNA, the CDR3 is TGTGCCACCAGTGACCCCCAGGGGACAGATACGCAGTATTTT. Protein: CATSDPQGTDTQYF.

The chain links TRBV7-8 to TRBJ2-1; TRBD1 aligns across 8 bases. The J segment lost 3 bases and the V segment lost 5 bases, leaving 9 bases of the junction unmatched. The V gene's germline CDR1 is SGHVS and CDR2 FQNEAQ. The CDR3 spans 16 residues. The CDR3 spells CASSTNAGTGYNEQFF. Written as DNA, the CDR3 is TGTGCCAGCAGCACGAACGCCGGGACAGGCTACAATGAGCAGTTCTTC. Full variable domain (rest looked up from reference TRBV7-8 and TRBJ2-1): GAGVSQSPRYKVAKRGQDVALRCDPISGHVSLFWYQQALGQGPEFLTYFQNEAQLDKSGLPSDRFFAERPEGSVSTLKIQRTQQEDSAVYLCASSTNAGTGYNEQFFGPGTRLTVL.

The rearrangement uses TRBV5-1 and TRBJ1-1; TRBD1 might be the D (5 bases). V lost 1 base, J lost 3 bases, and 10 bases lay in between. Germline CDR1 SGHRS, CDR2 YFSETQ. CDR3 length equals 14 residues. The CDR3 is CASSLQGSYTEAFF. The CDR3 bases are TGCGCCAGCAGCTTGCAGGGTTCGTACACTGAAGCTTTCTTT.

The chain employs TRBV3-1 (or the pseudogene TRBV3-2) and TRBJ2-5; D possibly corresponds to TRBD1 (5 bases). Trimming stripped 0 bases from V and 1 base from J, with 9 bases between. In germline, CDR1 is LGHDT, CDR2 YNNKEL (reference sequence). The CDR3 has 15 residues. CDR3 sequence: CASSQEGHSQETQYF. In nucleotides, the CDR3 is TGTGCCAGCAGCCAAGAAGGACATAGCCAAGAGACCCAGTACTTC.

This chain uses TRBV5-8 with TRBJ1-5; D is undetermined. From germline, CDR1 is SGHTS and CDR2 YDEGEE. The CDR3 is 16 residues long. V lost 3 bases, J lost 0 bases, and 13 bases lay in between. The CDR3 DNA reads TGTGCCAGCAGCTGGGGTGGGAGCCATAGCAATCAGCCCCAGCATTTT. It translates to CASSWGGSHSNQPQHF.

V gene TRBV15 combines with J gene TRBJ1-2; D uncertain. V was clipped by 1 base and J by 13 bases, with 16 bases between them. CDR1 and CDR2 from the germline V gene are LNHNV and YYDKDF (reference sequence). The CDR3 has 13 amino acids. CDR3 DNA sequence: TGTGCCACCAGCAGAGGAGGGCCCGGGCGCCGCACCTTC. It yields the protein CATSRGGPGRRTF.

The chain recombines TRBV4-3 with TRBJ1-1; D uncertain. The germline V and J ends were trimmed by 0 bases and 8 bases, with 10 bases remaining between them. CDR1 is LGHNA and CDR2 is YSLEER in the germline V gene. This CDR3 comprises 13 residues. The CDR3 sequence is CASSQDIRGEAFF. The CDR3 nucleotides are TGCGCCAGCAGCCAAGATATTCGAGGGGAAGCTTTCTTT.